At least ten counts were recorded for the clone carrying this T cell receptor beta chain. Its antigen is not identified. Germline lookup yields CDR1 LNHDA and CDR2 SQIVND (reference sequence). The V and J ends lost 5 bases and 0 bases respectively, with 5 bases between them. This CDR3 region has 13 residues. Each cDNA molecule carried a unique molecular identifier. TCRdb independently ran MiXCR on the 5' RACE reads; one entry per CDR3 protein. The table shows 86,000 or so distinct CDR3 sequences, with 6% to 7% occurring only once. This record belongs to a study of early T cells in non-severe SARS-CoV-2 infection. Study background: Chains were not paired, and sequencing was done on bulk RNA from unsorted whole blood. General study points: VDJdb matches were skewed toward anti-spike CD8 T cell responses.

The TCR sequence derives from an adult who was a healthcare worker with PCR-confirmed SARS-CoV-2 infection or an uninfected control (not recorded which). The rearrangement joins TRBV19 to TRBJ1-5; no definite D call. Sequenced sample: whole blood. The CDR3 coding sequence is TGTGCCAGTAGTCCAGGTAGCAATCAGCCCCAGCATTTT. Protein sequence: CASSPGSNQPQHF.